These T cell receptor beta chains were read from a single sample in a study of CD8 T cells in ankylosing spondylitis. MiXCR, applied by TCRdb to the 5' RACE reads, yields one record per CDR3 protein. The sample carries tens of thousands of distinct CDR3 sequences, roughly 5.3% recorded once. What was sequenced was blood, either unsorted or a sorted T cell fraction (not recorded which). These receptors all come from a male donor with ankylosing spondylitis or in good health (not recorded which). Each CDR3 is given with its conserved first and last residue. D genes are given only for firm matches. Part of the rows lack a size; the others show once, few, many or a class for expanded clones.

CDR3 protein	CDR3 DNA	V gene	J gene	D gene	clone size
CASSLGDRYGYTF	TGTGCCAGCAGCTTAGGGGACAGATATGGCTACACCTTC	TRBV11-1	TRBJ1-2	TRBD1	many
CASSQFFTEETQYF	TGTGCCAGCAGCCAATTTTTTACCGAAGAGACCCAGTACTTC	TRBV3-1	TRBJ2-5	-	many
CASSPTVGGYTF	TGTGCCAGCAGTCCCACCGTGGGAGGCTACACCTTC	TRBV6-2/TRBV6-3	TRBJ1-2	-	many
CASSQRDSSSYEQYF	TGCGCCAGCAGCCAACGGGACAGCTCCTCCTACGAGCAGTACTTC	TRBV4-1	TRBJ2-7	TRBD1	many
CSVTTGEAFF	TGCAGCGTGACGACAGGTGAAGCTTTCTTT	TRBV29-1	TRBJ1-1	-	many
CAWTDTEWTEAFF	TGTGCCTGGACGGACACCGAGTGGACTGAAGCTTTCTTT	TRBV30	TRBJ1-1	-	few
CSASYFGARDNEQFF	TGCAGTGCTAGCTACTTCGGAGCAAGGGACAATGAGCAGTTCTTC	TRBV20-1	TRBJ2-1	-	many
CSVYGTGNYGYTF	TGCAGCGTTTACGGGACAGGGAACTATGGCTACACCTTC	TRBV29-1	TRBJ1-2	TRBD1	many
CASSTLTGQDTGELFF	TGCGCCAGCAGCACACTCACGGGACAAGACACCGGGGAGCTGTTTTTT	TRBV5-1	TRBJ2-2	-	many
CAISESTESRGDF	TGTGCCATCAGTGAGTCGACCGAGAGCCGAGGAGACTTC	TRBV10-3	TRBJ2-7	-	many
CASSLFWGSEAFF	TGTGCCAGCAGTTTGTTTTGGGGGTCTGAAGCTTTCTTT	TRBV27	TRBJ1-1	-	many
CASSTSGGAGEQYF	TGTGCCAGCTCCACTAGCGGGGGGGCCGGAGAGCAGTACTTC	TRBV18	TRBJ2-7	TRBD2	many
CASSYQAAGTEAFF	TGTGCCAGCAGTTACCAGGCGGCGGGTACTGAAGCTTTCTTT	TRBV6-6	TRBJ1-1	-	-
CASSQSTADTGELFF	TGTGCCAGCAGCCAGAGTACTGCGGACACCGGGGAGCTGTTTTTT	TRBV4-2	TRBJ2-2	-	many
CASSPVTDTQYF	TGTGCCAGCAGCCCTGTTACAGATACGCAGTATTTT	TRBV11-2	TRBJ2-3	-	many
CASSSLTSGGLYEQYF	TGTGCCAGCAGTTCCTTGACTAGCGGGGGCCTTTACGAGCAGTACTTC	TRBV6-2/TRBV6-3	TRBJ2-7	TRBD2	many
CASSPGTQTYEQYF	TGCGCCAGCAGCCCTGGGACGCAAACCTACGAGCAGTACTTC	TRBV5-1	TRBJ2-7	-	many
CASSFPSGTPPNQPQHF	TGTGCCAGCAGTTTCCCGTCAGGGACCCCACCCAATCAGCCCCAGCATTTT	TRBV12-3/TRBV12-4	TRBJ1-5	-	many
CAISPGQGNTGELFF	TGTGCCATCAGTCCGGGACAGGGTAACACCGGGGAGCTGTTTTTT	TRBV10-3	TRBJ2-2	TRBD1	many
CASSPYGASNTGELFF	TGCGCCAGCAGCCCCTACGGGGCATCGAACACCGGGGAGCTGTTTTTT	TRBV4-1	TRBJ2-2	-	many
CASSFARTGAETQYF	TGTGCCAGCAGTTTCGCCCGGACAGGGGCAGAGACCCAGTACTTC	TRBV27	TRBJ2-5	TRBD1	many
CSALDRVDEQFF	TGCAGTGCGCTGGACAGGGTGGATGAGCAGTTCTTC	TRBV20-1	TRBJ2-1	TRBD1	many
CASSFSTVIYGYTF	TGTGCCAGCAGCTTCTCGACAGTCATCTATGGCTACACCTTC	TRBV7-2	TRBJ1-2	-	-
CASSFTDRVGYTF	TGCGCCAGCAGCTTTACCGACAGGGTTGGCTACACCTTC	TRBV5-1	TRBJ1-2	TRBD1	many
CASSSGHLNQPQHF	TGTGCCAGCAGCTCAGGACACCTCAATCAGCCCCAGCATTTT	TRBV7-9	TRBJ1-5	-	few
CCARAGDYLIGNTDTQYF	TGCTGTGCTAGAGCGGGGGACTACCTCATCGGAAACACAGATACGCAGTATTTT	TRBV20-1	TRBJ2-3	TRBD2	-
CASMEGEMDEQFF	TGTGCCAGCATGGAGGGGGAAATGGATGAGCAGTTCTTC	TRBV12-3/TRBV12-4	TRBJ2-1	-	many
CSVTGVSTEAFF	TGCAGCGTGACAGGGGTCTCCACTGAAGCTTTCTTT	TRBV29-1	TRBJ1-1	TRBD1	many
CASSLVTGLVDSPLHF	TGTGCCAGCAGCTTAGTCACAGGGCTCGTTGATTCACCCCTCCACTTT	TRBV7-9	TRBJ1-6	-	many
CSARAPGKGQGGYEQYF	TGCAGTGCTAGAGCTCCCGGTAAGGGACAGGGGGGCTACGAGCAGTACTTC	TRBV20-1	TRBJ2-7	TRBD1	many
CASTYGTSYYEQFF	TGTGCCAGCACCTACGGGACTAGCTACTATGAGCAGTTCTTC	TRBV6-2/TRBV6-3	TRBJ2-1	TRBD2	many
CASSERTGQVVGYTF	TGTGCCAGCAGTGAAAGGACAGGCCAGGTGGTTGGCTACACCTTC	TRBV2	TRBJ1-2	TRBD1	many
CAISGSGASVGEQYF	TGTGCCATCAGTGGATCAGGGGCGTCTGTGGGCGAGCAGTACTTC	TRBV10-3	TRBJ2-7	-	many